Sequencing of this TCR beta chain was carried out in a study of T-cell reconstitution after alpha-beta-depleted transplantation in children. This clonotype was observed a handful of times. Preparation of the TCRbeta library was carried out with unique molecular identifiers. TCRdb redid the calling of the PCR reads with MiXCR, one entry per CDR3 protein. Of around 370,000 distinct CDR3 sequences listed, 10% are singletons. V was pared by 2 bases and J by 2 bases, with 18 bases of the junction left unmatched. Germline lookup yields CDR1 SEHNR and CDR2 FQNEAQ (reference sequence). The CDR3 loop spans 19 amino acids.

The V call is TRBV7-9, the J call TRBJ2-7; 7 bases line up with TRBD1. The sequences come from PBMCs from the stem cell graft donor, collected from the stem cell graft. This TCR was recovered from a human donor who donated a stem cell graft to a child with acute lymphoblastic leukemia. Written as DNA, the CDR3 is TGTGCCAGCAGCTTACCGCACGCCTGGACAGGTCTTGATCCCTACGAGCAGTACTTC. Its translation: CASSLPHAWTGLDPYEQYF.